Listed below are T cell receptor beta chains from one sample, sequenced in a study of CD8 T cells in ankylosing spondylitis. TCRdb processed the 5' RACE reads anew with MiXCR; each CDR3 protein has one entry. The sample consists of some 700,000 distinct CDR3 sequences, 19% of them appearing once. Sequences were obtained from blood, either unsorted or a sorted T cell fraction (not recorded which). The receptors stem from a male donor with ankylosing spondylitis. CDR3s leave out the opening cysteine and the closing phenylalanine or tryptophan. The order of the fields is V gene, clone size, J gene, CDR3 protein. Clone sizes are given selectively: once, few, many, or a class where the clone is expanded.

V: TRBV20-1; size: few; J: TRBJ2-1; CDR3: SAPAGTSVSYNEQF
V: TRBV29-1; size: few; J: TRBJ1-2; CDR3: SGELFGGKSYGYT
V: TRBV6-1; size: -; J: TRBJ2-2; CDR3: ASRQKVGTGELF
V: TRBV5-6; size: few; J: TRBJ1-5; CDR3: ASSSREGRRQPQH
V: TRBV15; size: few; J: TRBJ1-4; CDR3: ATSRDLFESEKLF
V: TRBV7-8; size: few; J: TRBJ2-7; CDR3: ASSLEAGGNEQY
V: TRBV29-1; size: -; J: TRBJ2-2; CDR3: SVEEALAGGSGELF
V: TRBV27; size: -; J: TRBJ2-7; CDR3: ASSPLGSGRPYEQY
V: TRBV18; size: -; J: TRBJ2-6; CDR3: ASSPPRINPVSGANVLT
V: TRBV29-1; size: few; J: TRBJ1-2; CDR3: SVQRATNYGYT
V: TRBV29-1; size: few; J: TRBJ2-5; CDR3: SVEDLGGSVQETQY
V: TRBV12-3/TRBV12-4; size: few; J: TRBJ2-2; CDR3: ASSFAGWTGELF
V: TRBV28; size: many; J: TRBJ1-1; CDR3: ASSSPRDIQANTEAF
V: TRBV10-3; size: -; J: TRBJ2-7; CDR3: ATQAGGTGVIYEQY
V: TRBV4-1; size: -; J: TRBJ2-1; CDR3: ASSLRLAGDLYNEQF
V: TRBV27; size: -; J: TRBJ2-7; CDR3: ASSSDVRGTYEQY
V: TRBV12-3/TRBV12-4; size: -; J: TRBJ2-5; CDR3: ASTPSGSETQY
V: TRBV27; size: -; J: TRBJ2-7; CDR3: ASSLERGGPSEQY
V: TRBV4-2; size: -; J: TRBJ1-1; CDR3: ASSQDPGTEAF
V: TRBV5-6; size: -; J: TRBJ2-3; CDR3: ASIFKSGSTDTQY
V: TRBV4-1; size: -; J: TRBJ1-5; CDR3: ASSQEEYQPQH
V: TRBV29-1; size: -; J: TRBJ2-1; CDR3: SVVFDPAYNEQF
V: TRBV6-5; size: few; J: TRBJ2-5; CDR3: ASSYTGTQETQY
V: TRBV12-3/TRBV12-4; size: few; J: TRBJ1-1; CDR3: ASSARSGTEAF
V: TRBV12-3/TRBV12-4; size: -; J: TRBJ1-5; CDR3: ASSWAFSSNQPQH
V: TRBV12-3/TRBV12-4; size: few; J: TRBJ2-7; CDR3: ASSPSLLEQY
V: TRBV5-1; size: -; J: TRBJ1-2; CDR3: ASSLETGEIRRGYT